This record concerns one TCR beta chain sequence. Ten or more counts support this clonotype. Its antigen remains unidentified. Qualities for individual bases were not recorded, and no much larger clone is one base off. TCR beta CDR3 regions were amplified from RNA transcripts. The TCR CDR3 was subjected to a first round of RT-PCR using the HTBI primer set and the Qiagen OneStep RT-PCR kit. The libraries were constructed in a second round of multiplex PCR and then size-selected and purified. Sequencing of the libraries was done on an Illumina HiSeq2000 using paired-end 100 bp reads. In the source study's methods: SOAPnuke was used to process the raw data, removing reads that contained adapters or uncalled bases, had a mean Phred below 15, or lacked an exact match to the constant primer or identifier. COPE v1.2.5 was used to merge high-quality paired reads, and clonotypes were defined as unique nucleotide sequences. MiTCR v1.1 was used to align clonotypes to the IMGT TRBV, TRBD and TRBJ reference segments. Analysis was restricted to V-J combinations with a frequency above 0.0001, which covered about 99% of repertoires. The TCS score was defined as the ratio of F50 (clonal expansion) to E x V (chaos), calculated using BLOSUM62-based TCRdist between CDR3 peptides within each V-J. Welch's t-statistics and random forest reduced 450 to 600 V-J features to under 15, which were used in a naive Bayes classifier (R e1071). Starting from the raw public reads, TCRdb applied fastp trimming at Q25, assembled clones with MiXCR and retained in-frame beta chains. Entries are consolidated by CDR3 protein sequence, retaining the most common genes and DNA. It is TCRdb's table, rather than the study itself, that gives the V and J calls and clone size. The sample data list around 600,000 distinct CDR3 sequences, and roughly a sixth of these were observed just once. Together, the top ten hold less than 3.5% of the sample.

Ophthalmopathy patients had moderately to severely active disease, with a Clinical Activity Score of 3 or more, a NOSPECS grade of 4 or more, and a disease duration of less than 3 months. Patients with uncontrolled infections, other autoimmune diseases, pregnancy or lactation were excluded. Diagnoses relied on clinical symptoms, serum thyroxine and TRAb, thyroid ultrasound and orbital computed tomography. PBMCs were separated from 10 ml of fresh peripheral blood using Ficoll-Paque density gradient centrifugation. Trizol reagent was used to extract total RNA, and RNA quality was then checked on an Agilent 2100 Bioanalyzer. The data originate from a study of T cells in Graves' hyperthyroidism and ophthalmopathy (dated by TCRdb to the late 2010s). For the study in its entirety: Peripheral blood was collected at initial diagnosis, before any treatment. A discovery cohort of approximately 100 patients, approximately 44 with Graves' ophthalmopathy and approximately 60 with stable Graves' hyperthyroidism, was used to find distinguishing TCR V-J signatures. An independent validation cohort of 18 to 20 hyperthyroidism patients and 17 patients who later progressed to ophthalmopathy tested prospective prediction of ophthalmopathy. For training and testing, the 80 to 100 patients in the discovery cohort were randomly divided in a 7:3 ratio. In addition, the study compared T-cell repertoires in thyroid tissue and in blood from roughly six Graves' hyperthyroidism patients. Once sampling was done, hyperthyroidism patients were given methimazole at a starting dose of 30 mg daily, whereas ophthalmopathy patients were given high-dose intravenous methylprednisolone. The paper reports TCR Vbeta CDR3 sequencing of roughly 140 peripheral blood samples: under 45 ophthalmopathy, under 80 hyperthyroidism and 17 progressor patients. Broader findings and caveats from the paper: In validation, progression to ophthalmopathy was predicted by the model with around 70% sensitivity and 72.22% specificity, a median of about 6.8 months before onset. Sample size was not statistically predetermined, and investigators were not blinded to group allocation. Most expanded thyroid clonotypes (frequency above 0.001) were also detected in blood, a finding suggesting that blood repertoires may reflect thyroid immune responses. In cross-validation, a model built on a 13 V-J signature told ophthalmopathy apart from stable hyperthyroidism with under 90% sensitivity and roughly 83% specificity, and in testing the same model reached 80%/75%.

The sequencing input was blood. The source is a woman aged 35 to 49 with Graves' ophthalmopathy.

The nucleotide sequence reads TGTGCCAGCAGCCCCAATAGACTAGCGGCTCACCAAGAGACCCAGTACTTC. Its translation is CASSPNRLAAHQETQYF. The chain is made from TRBV7-2 and TRBJ2-5, with 9 bases in between that match TRBD2. Spanning cysteine to phenylalanine, the CDR3 consists of 17 amino acids. Of the read, only the CDR3 DNA is kept; its 51 bases are in frame from base 1. V and J are trimmed by 5 bases and 0 bases, and the gene matches miss 10 bases of the junction. For CDR1 and CDR2, the germline V gene lists SGHTA and FQGNSA.